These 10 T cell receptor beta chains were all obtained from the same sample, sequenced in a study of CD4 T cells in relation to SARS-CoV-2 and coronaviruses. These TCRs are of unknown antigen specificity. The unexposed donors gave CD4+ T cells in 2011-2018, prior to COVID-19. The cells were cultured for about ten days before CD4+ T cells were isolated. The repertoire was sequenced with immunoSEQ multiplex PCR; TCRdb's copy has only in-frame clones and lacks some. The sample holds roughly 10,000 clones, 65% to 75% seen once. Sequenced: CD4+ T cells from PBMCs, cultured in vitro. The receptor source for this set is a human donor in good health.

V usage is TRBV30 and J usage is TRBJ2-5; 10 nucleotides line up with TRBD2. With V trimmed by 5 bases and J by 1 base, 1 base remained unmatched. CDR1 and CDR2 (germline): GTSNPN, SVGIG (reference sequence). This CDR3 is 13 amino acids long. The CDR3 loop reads CAWGLAAQETQYF. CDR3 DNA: TGTGCCTGGGGACTAGCGGCCCAAGAGACCCAGTACTTC.

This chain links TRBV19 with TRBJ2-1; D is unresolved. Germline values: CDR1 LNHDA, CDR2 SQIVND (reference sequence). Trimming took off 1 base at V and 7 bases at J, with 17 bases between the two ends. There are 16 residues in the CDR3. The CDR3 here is CASSIGFGWLLNEQFF. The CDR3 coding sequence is TGTGCCAGTAGTATAGGTTTTGGGTGGCTCCTAAATGAGCAGTTCTTC.

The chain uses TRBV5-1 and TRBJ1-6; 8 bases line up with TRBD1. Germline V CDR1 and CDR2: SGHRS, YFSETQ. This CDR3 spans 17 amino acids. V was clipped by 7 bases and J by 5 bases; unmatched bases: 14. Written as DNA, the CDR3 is TGCGCCAGCTCTCAAGGCCGGGACAGGTTCAATAATTCACCCCTCCACTTT. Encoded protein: CASSQGRDRFNNSPLHF.

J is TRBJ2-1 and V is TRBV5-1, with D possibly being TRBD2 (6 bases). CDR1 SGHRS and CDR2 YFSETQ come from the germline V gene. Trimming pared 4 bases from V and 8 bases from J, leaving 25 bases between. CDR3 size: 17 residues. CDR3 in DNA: TGCGCCAGCAGCGACGGGGGTGGCGGGCTCGGTAGGGATGAGCAGTTCTTC. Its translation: CASSDGGGGLGRDEQFF.

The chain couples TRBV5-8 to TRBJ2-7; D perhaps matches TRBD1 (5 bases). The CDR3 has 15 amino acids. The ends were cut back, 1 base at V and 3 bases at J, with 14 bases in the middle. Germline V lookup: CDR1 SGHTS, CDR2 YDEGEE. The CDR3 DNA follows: TGTGCCAGCAGCTTGCATCCAGGGTCGCTCTACGAGCAGTACTTC. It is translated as CASSLHPGSLYEQYF.

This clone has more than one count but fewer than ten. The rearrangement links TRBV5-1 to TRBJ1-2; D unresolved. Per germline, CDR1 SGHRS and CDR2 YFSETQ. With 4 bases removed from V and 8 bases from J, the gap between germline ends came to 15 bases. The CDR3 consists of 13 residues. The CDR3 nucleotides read TGCGCCAGCAGCCTGGATCCGGGGTCGGGCTACACCTTC. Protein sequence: CASSLDPGSGYTF.

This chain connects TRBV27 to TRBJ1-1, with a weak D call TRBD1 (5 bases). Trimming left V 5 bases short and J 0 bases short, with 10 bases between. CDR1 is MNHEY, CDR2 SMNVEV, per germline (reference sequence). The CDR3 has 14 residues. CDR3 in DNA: TGTGCCAGCAGTCCCCAGGGTTTGAACACTGAAGCTTTCTTT. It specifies CASSPQGLNTEAFF.

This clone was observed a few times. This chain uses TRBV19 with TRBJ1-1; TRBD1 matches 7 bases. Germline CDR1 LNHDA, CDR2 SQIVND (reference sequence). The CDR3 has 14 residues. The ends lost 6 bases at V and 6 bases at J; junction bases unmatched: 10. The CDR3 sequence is CASRLRGGWAEAFF. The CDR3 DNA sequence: TGTGCCAGTAGACTCAGGGGGGGTTGGGCTGAAGCTTTCTTT.

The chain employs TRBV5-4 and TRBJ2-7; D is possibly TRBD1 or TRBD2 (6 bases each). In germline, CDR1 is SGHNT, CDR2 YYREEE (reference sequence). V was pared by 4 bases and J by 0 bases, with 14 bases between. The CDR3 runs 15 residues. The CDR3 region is CASSPTEGVSYEQYF. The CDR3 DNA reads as TGTGCCAGCAGCCCCACGGAGGGGGTCTCCTACGAGCAGTACTTC.

The CDR3 is CASSYDRLNEKLFF. CDR3 coding DNA: TGTGCCAGCAGCTACGACAGGTTGAATGAAAAACTGTTTTTT. The chain has TRBV6-5 and TRBJ1-4; D might be TRBD1 (6 bases). The CDR3 sequence is 14 residues long. V lost 6 bases, J lost 5 bases, and 13 bases lay in between. The germline gives CDR1 MNHEY, CDR2 SVGAGI.